These 10 T cell receptor beta chains share one sample of origin, sequenced in a study of regulatory T cells in long-lasting Graves disease. Noted time point: persistent/refractory GD, antithyroid drugs over 5 years with positive TRAb. Isolated PBMC RNA provided the starting material for the TCR library. The TCR beta library used iRepertoire HTBI primers with Arm-PCR amplification of CDR3. TCRdb processed the multiplex PCR reads anew with MiXCR; each CDR3 protein has one entry. Of about 400,000 distinct CDR3 sequences in the sample, roughly 20% are singletons; the top ten hold about 20%. The sample here was peripheral blood mononuclear cells (PBMCs), taken when the disease was refractory, from a patient treated with antithyroid drugs. These receptors were taken from a female donor with Graves disease.

This clonotype appeared many times. The V and J genes are TRBV7-9 and TRBJ1-2; D remains unclear. Germline values: CDR1 SEHNR, CDR2 FQNEAQ (reference sequence). The CDR3 is 13 residues long. Trimming removed 1 base from V and 4 bases from J, with 7 bases in between. CDR3 sequence (DNA): TGTGCCAGCAGCTTAGTATCCGGCTATGGCTACACCTTC. Its translation is CASSLVSGYGYTF. The full variable domain, with the rest looked up from reference TRBV7-9 and TRBJ1-2, is DTGVSQNPRHKITKRGQNVTFRCDPISEHNRLYWYRQTLGQGPEFLTYFQNEAQLEKSRLLSDRFSAERPKGSFSTLEIQRTEQGDSAMYLCASSLVSGYGYTFGSGTRLTVV.

Ten or more counts support this clonotype. The chain has TRBV11-2 and TRBJ2-7, with TRBD1 as a possible D gene (6 bases). In germline, CDR1 is SGHAT, CDR2 FQNNGV. Trimming took 0 bases from V and 4 from J, leaving 10 bases between them. The CDR3 is 14 amino acids. CDR3 in amino acids: CASSLDGRGYEQYF. DNA for the CDR3: TGTGCCAGCAGCTTAGATGGCAGGGGTTACGAGCAGTACTTC.

The chain has TRBV7-9 and TRBJ2-1; 12 bases fit TRBD2. The CDR3 runs 19 residues. The germline gives CDR1 SEHNR, CDR2 FQNEAQ (reference sequence). V trimming: 5 bases; J trimming: 0 bases; junction bases outside the gene matches: 11. The chain's CDR3 is CASSILLAGGSFSYNEQFF. The CDR3 DNA reads as TGTGCCAGCAGCATACTACTAGCGGGAGGCTCTTTCTCCTACAATGAGCAGTTCTTC.

This clonotype was detected many times. The chain carries TRBV12-5 and TRBJ2-7; the D is unclear. The CDR3 spans 14 residues. Trimming pared 2 bases from V and 7 bases from J, leaving 15 bases between. Germline CDR1 and CDR2: LGHNT and FRNRAP. This CDR3 is CASGLISGPPEQYF. In DNA form, the CDR3 reads TGTGCTAGTGGTTTGATTTCAGGCCCCCCGGAGCAGTACTTC.

The table lists this clonotype with many counts. The rearrangement links TRBV18 to TRBJ2-5, with TRBD2 as a possible D gene (6 bases). CDR1 is KGHSH, CDR2 LQKENI, per germline. The CDR3 loop spans 13 amino acids. The V end was cut by 4 bases, the J end by 4 bases, with 10 bases between. Here the CDR3 reads CASSRDGGETQYF. The CDR3 nucleotides are TGTGCCAGCTCACGGGACGGGGGAGAGACCCAGTACTTC.

J is TRBJ1-5 and V is TRBV18; TRBD1 matches at 7 bases. Germline V lookup: CDR1 KGHSH, CDR2 LQKENI. V trimming: 3 bases; J trimming: 4 bases; junction bases outside the gene matches: 9. The length of the CDR3 is 16 residues. CDR3 in amino acids: CASSPIGGGENQPQHF. CDR3 nucleotides: TGTGCCAGCTCACCGATAGGAGGGGGCGAGAATCAGCCCCAGCATTTT.

In its sample, this clonotype was seen a few times. J is TRBJ2-3 and V is TRBV6-2 or TRBV6-3, with D unresolved. Germline lookup yields CDR1 MNHEY and CDR2 SVGEGT. Deletions cut 6 bases from V and 1 base from J, with 14 bases between. The CDR3 has 15 amino acids. CDR3 in DNA: TGTGCCAGCAGCACTCTGATCGTCGGCACAGATACGCAGTATTTT. Translated: CASSTLIVGTDTQYF.

V usage is TRBV20-1 and J usage is TRBJ2-5; D is undetermined. Germline CDR1 DFQATT, CDR2 SNEGSKA (reference sequence). Trimming took 0 bases from V and 5 from J, leaving 13 bases between them. The CDR3 is 14 amino acids. The CDR3 protein is CSARDLRASETQYF. The DNA of the CDR3 is TGCAGTGCTAGAGATTTACGGGCCTCCGAGACCCAGTACTTC.

The V call is TRBV20-1, the J call TRBJ2-7, with 13 bases that match TRBD2. Germline trimming cut 3 bases from V and 4 bases from J; bases unmatched to any gene: 3. This CDR3 contains 14 residues. Germline assignment: CDR1 DFQATT and CDR2 SNEGSKA (reference sequence). CDR3 in amino acids: CSASGLAGVYEQYF. DNA of the CDR3: TGCAGTGCTAGTGGACTAGCGGGAGTGTACGAGCAGTACTTC.

This clonotype was observed many times. The chain employs TRBV6-1 and TRBJ1-1, with 7 bases aligning to TRBD1. CDR1 and CDR2 (germline): MNHNS, SASEGT. This CDR3 spans 14 amino acids. V shed 6 bases and J 1 base; nucleotides not matched to a gene: 5. The CDR3 DNA reads TGTGCCAGCAGGACGACAGGGAAGAACACTGAAGCTTTCTTT. Translated: CASRTTGKNTEAFF.